These T cell receptor beta chains were read from a single sample in a study of blood T cell repertoires in COVID-19. Here immunoSEQ multiplex PCR was the method, and the copy in TCRdb shows in-frame clones only, minus some. Of around 88,000 clones listed, about 88% were seen once; the top ten hold roughly 3%. The sequencing sample was made of peripheral blood. These receptors originate from a woman older than 75 with acute or convalescent COVID-19. CDR3s include the opening cysteine and the closing phenylalanine or tryptophan. The D gene is left open where the match is weak. Size values are once, few and many counts, or a class for expanded clones, and some rows have none.

CDR3 DNA	CDR3 protein	D gene	V gene	J gene	clone size
TGTGCCAGCAGTAGAGCGGGAAGCTCCTACGAGCAGTACTTC	CASSRAGSSYEQYF	TRBD2	TRBV28	TRBJ2-7	few
TGTGCCAGCAAGGAGTCCTACAATGAGCAGTTCTTC	CASKESYNEQFF	-	TRBV12-3/TRBV12-4	TRBJ2-1	-
TGTGCCAGTAGTCGGCGGGGGGCAATGGACAATGAGCAGTTCTTC	CASSRRGAMDNEQFF	TRBD2	TRBV19	TRBJ2-1	few
TGTGCCAGCAGCTTGAGGGCAGGGGGAGGCTACACCTTC	CASSLRAGGGYTF	TRBD1	TRBV5-4	TRBJ1-2	-
TGTGCCAGCCCTATTATACTAGCGGGGGGCACCGGGGAGCTGTTTTTT	CASPIILAGGTGELFF	TRBD2	TRBV7-2	TRBJ2-2	-
TGTGCCACCAGCAGAGAGGCCCTAGCAGATTCACCCCTCCACTTT	CATSREALADSPLHF	-	TRBV15	TRBJ1-6	-
TGTGCCAGCAGCCCACAGGGGGCCCATAATTCACCCCTCCACTTT	CASSPQGAHNSPLHF	TRBD1	TRBV4-2	TRBJ1-6	once
TGTGCCAGTATCTCAATGAGGACAGGGCCTACTAACTATGGCTACACCTTC	CASISMRTGPTNYGYTF	TRBD1	TRBV19	TRBJ1-2	-
TGTGCCAGCAGTTATGGAGGGATCTATGGCTACACCTTC	CASSYGGIYGYTF	-	TRBV6-5	TRBJ1-2	few
TGTGCCAGCAGCACCACAGGGGGCCTCTCGGCAGAGACCCAGTACTTC	CASSTTGGLSAETQYF	TRBD1	TRBV7-6	TRBJ2-5	-
TGTGCCAGCTTACTAGGTGGAGGTAGCAATCAGCCCCAGCATTTT	CASLLGGGSNQPQHF	-	TRBV28	TRBJ1-5	once
TGTGCCAGCAGTGGGACAGGGGTCACTGAAGCTTTCTTT	CASSGTGVTEAFF	TRBD1	TRBV2	TRBJ1-1	-
TGCGCCAGCAGCCAAGATCGCGGGGGTGACGGGGAGCTGTTTTTT	CASSQDRGGDGELFF	TRBD2	TRBV4-3	TRBJ2-2	-
TGTGCCAGCTCACCACCCCGAGGGCGGAACACTGAAGCTTTCTTT	CASSPPRGRNTEAFF	-	TRBV18	TRBJ1-1	-
TGTGCCAGCAGCCAACTACGAAACACCGGGGAGCTGTTTTTT	CASSQLRNTGELFF	-	TRBV3-1/TRBV3-2	TRBJ2-2	-
TGTGCCAGCAGTTTAGGGGCTGCCTACGAGCAGTACTTC	CASSLGAAYEQYF	-	TRBV27	TRBJ2-7	-
TGTGCCAGCAGCGCGCGGGACTTGACGAATGAAAAACTGTTTTTT	CASSARDLTNEKLFF	-	TRBV5-5	TRBJ1-4	-
TGTGCCAGCAGCTTAAACGGGTACCATCAGCCCCAGCATTTT	CASSLNGYHQPQHF	-	TRBV7-2	TRBJ1-5	few
TGCGCCAGCGCCCGGGGATACTCTGGAAACACCATATATTTT	CASARGYSGNTIYF	-	TRBV5-1	TRBJ1-3	-
TGTGCCAGCAGAGATAGCGGGGGGGATTACGAGCAGTACTTC	CASRDSGGDYEQYF	TRBD2	TRBV7-2	TRBJ2-7	-
TGTGCCAGCAGCCGTACGGGACAATCTAACACTGAAGCTTTCTTT	CASSRTGQSNTEAFF	-	TRBV7-9	TRBJ1-1	-